The 8 T cell receptor beta chains below all came from one sample that was sequenced in a study of Ad26.COV2.S vaccination and SARS-CoV-2 variants. The treatment denotes: roughly 18 received Ad26.COV2.S at low or high dose, single or two shots; a few received placebo; per-sample allocation not given. Following the first vaccine or placebo injection, samples were taken on day 63. Generated by immunoSEQ multiplex PCR, the TCRdb table keeps only in-frame clones and is missing some. The sample has hundreds of thousands of clones; 80% to 90% are singletons. The sequences come from peripheral blood, collected in a trial of Ad26.COV2.S vaccine versus placebo. All receptors derive from a person aged 18-60 years who received the Ad26.COV2.S COVID-19 vaccine or a placebo.

This chain connects TRBV7-9 to TRBJ2-1; D call uncertain. Trimming took off 9 bases at V and 2 bases at J, with 17 bases between the two ends. This CDR3 spans 15 amino acids. Germline CDR1 reads SEHNR; CDR2 reads FQNEAQ (reference sequence). CDR3 nucleotides: TGTGCCAGTTCCCCCTTCGGGCCGACCTACAATGAGCAGTTCTTC. Protein sequence: CASSPFGPTYNEQFF.

The chain uses TRBV6-2 or TRBV6-3 and TRBJ2-7; possibly TRBD1 for D (6 bases). Germline V lookup: CDR1 MNHEY, CDR2 SVGEGT. The germline V and J ends were trimmed by 6 bases and 3 bases, with 12 bases remaining between them. The CDR3 is made up of 13 amino acids. The CDR3 here is CASSGGQLYEQYF. The DNA for the CDR3 is TGTGCCAGCAGCGGCGGACAGCTCTACGAGCAGTACTTC.

The chain combines TRBV30 with TRBJ1-6, with 8 bases that match TRBD1. This CDR3 contains 15 residues. The J segment lost 13 bases and the V segment lost 2 bases, leaving 13 bases of the junction unmatched. CDR1 is GTSNPN and CDR2 is SVGIG in the germline V gene (reference sequence). This chain's CDR3 is CAWSLGQGLSGPLHF. CDR3 bases: TGTGCCTGGAGTCTCGGACAGGGCCTGTCTGGGCCCCTCCACTTT.

The V gene is TRBV24-1, the J gene TRBJ2-1; D not resolved. Trimming left V 2 bases short and J 8 bases short, with 12 bases between. CDR1 is KGHDR and CDR2 is SFDVKD in the germline V gene. The CDR3 is made up of 14 amino acids. DNA of the CDR3: TGTGCCACCAGTGATTATGTCTCCCCCGATGAGCAGTTCTTC. Translating gives CATSDYVSPDEQFF.

V gene TRBV11-2 combines with J gene TRBJ2-1; 7 nucleotides agree with TRBD1. V gave up 5 bases and J gave up 2 bases; unmatched junction bases: 6. CDR1 and CDR2 from the germline V gene are SGHAT and FQNNGV. The CDR3 runs 15 residues. The CDR3 coding sequence is TGTGCCAGCAGCCTGACAGGGTACGCCTACAATGAGCAGTTCTTC. As protein: CASSLTGYAYNEQFF.

V and J are TRBV19 and TRBJ2-1; no clear D gene. V was clipped by 6 bases and J by 7 bases, with 7 bases between them. CDR3 length: 11 amino acids. In germline, CDR1 is LNHDA, CDR2 SQIVND (reference sequence). The CDR3, as DNA: TGTGCCAGTAGAAAGGTTAATGAGCAGTTCTTC. Its translation: CASRKVNEQFF.

This chain links TRBV19 with TRBJ1-1; TRBD1 might be the D (5 bases). The germline V and J ends were trimmed by 5 bases and 1 base, with 11 bases remaining between them. CDR3 length: 14 amino acids. In germline, CDR1 is LNHDA, CDR2 SQIVND (reference sequence). The CDR3 coding sequence is TGTGCCAGTAGTGTCAGGGTTCGGAACACTGAAGCTTTCTTT. Translated: CASSVRVRNTEAFF.

The rearrangement joins TRBV10-3 to TRBJ2-3; 10 positions agree with TRBD2. Germline V gives CDR1 ENHRY, CDR2 SYGVKD. This CDR3 contains 17 residues. The J segment lost 1 base and the V segment lost 5 bases, leaving 9 bases of the junction unmatched. CDR3 residues: CAISSTSGILGTDTQYF. In DNA, the CDR3 is TGTGCCATCAGTTCAACTAGCGGGATCTTGGGCACAGATACGCAGTATTTT.